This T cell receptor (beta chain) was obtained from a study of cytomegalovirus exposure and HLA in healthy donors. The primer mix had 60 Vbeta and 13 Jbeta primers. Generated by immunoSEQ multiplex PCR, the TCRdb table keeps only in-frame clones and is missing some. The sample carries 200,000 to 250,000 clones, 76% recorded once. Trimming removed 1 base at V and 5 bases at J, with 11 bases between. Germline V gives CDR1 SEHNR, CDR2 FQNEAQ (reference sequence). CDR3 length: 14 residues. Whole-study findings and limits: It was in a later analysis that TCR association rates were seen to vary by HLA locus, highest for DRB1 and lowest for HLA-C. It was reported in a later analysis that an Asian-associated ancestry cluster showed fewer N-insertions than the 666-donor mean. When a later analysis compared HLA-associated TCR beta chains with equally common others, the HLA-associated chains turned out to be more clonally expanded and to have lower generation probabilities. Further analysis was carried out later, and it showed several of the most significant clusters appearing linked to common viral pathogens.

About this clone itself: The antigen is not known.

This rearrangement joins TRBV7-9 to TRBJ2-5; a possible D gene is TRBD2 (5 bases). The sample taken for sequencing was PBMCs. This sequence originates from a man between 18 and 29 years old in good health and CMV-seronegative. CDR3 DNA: TGTGCCAGCAGCTTAGAGAGGGTGTTGGAGACCCAGTACTTC. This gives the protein CASSLERVLETQYF.